The 11 T cell receptor beta chains presented below share a single source sample, sequenced in a study of cytomegalovirus exposure and HLA in healthy donors. Researchers ran the PCR with 60 Vbeta and 13 Jbeta primers. TCRdb keeps only in-frame clones here, not all; method: immunoSEQ multiplex PCR. In total, the table holds over 100,000 clones. Sequencing input: PBMCs. These receptors originate from a woman aged 40 to 55 in good health and CMV-seropositive.

The rearrangement uses TRBV6-4 and TRBJ2-1; D not resolved. Germline V lookup: CDR1 MRHNA, CDR2 SNTAGT. The V gene lost 0 bases and the J gene lost 0 bases, with 9 bases spanning the gap. CDR3 length: 16 amino acids. Written as DNA, the CDR3 is TGTGCCAGCAGTGACTCACTGGTGAGCTCCTACAATGAGCAGTTCTTC. Translated, it gives CASSDSLVSSYNEQFF.

The chain recombines TRBV6-5 with TRBJ2-2; D unresolved. V was cut by 2 bases and J by 1 base, with 8 bases left in between. Looked up from germline, CDR1 is MNHEY and CDR2 is SVGAGI. The CDR3 is 15 residues long. The CDR3 protein is CASSYGQENTGELFF. The CDR3 nucleotides are TGTGCCAGCAGTTACGGCCAGGAGAACACCGGGGAGCTGTTTTTT.

The chain is built from TRBV19 and TRBJ2-1, with a possible D match to TRBD1 (6 bases). The CDR3 is 14 amino acids. V was shortened by 8 bases and J by 0 bases, with 11 bases between the two germline ends. Germline CDR1 is LNHDA and CDR2 is SQIVND (reference sequence). As DNA, the CDR3 is TGTGCCAGTGAACAGGGTATCTCCTACAATGAGCAGTTCTTC. It codes for CASEQGISYNEQFF.

The J gene is TRBJ2-2, the V gene TRBV6-5; TRBD1 is a possible D gene (6 bases). CDR1 is MNHEY and CDR2 is SVGAGI in the germline V gene. The CDR3 spans 14 residues. With 6 bases removed from V and 4 bases from J, the gap between germline ends came to 12 bases. CDR3 bases: TGTGCCAGCAGGGACCTCAGGGGCACCGGGGAGCTGTTTTTT. Its translation: CASRDLRGTGELFF.

The chain uses TRBV7-2 and TRBJ2-7; 7 nucleotides line up with TRBD2. This CDR3 contains 15 residues. CDR1 is SGHTA and CDR2 is FQGNSA in the germline V gene. V trimming: 1 base; J trimming: 2 bases; junction bases outside the gene matches: 5. The CDR3 DNA reads TGTGCCAGCAGCTTAGTCCTGAGCGGGACCTACGAGCAGTACTTC. It is translated as CASSLVLSGTYEQYF.

V and J are TRBV15 and TRBJ1-2, with D possibly matching TRBD1 (6 bases). V was cut by 0 bases and J by 6 bases, with 11 bases left in between. Germline CDR1 LNHNV, CDR2 YYDKDF (reference sequence). The CDR3 runs 14 residues. In DNA form, the CDR3 reads TGTGCCACCAGCAGAGATGAGGGGGGGAATGGCTACACCTTC. Its translation is CATSRDEGGNGYTF. Using reference TRBV15 and TRBJ1-2 for the parts outside the CDR3, the full variable domain is DAMVIQNPRYQVTQFGKPVTLSCSQTLNHNVMYWYQQKSSQAPKLLFHYYDKDFNNEADTPDNFQSRRPNTSFCFLDIRSPGLGDTAMYLCATSRDEGGNGYTFGSGTRLTVV.

The chain is built from TRBV7-6 and TRBJ1-6, with no clear D. CDR3 size: 14 residues. The germline V gene has CDR1 SGHVS and CDR2 FNYEAQ. V was clipped by 5 bases and J by 9 bases, with 14 bases between them. CDR3 nucleotides: TGTGCCAGCAGCCCAGCGGTGATGGGTTCACCCCTCCACTTT. Its protein product is CASSPAVMGSPLHF.

CDR3 sequence reads: CASSGDSWAYEQYF. The CDR3 DNA follows: TGTGCCAGCAGCGGGGACTCGTGGGCCTACGAGCAGTACTTC. The chain links TRBV27 to TRBJ2-7; tentatively, D is TRBD2 (6 bases). The CDR3 is made up of 14 amino acids. The germline CDR1 and CDR2 sequences are MNHEY and SMNVEV (reference sequence). V was cut by 6 bases and J by 2 bases, with 14 bases left in between.

The rearrangement uses TRBV7-9 and TRBJ2-7, with TRBD1 matching 9 bases. The CDR3 is 14 amino acids. The junction had 9 bases not matched to a gene; V was cut back by 7 bases and J by 5 bases. From germline, CDR1 is SEHNR and CDR2 FQNEAQ (reference sequence). The CDR3 bases are TGTGCCAGCATCCCGACGGACAGGGGACACGAGCAGTACTTC. The encoded protein is CASIPTDRGHEQYF. Filled out from reference TRBV7-9 and TRBJ2-7, the complete variable domain reads DTGVSQNPRHKITKRGQNVTFRCDPISEHNRLYWYRQTLGQGPEFLTYFQNEAQLEKSRLLSDRFSAERPKGSFSTLEIQRTEQGDSAMYLCASIPTDRGHEQYFGPGTRLTVT.

The J gene is TRBJ2-5, the V gene TRBV15; tentative D call: TRBD1 (5 bases). The better agreement between TRBJ2-7 and the DNA end casts doubt on the J call. From germline, CDR1 is LNHNV and CDR2 YYDKDF (reference sequence). The CDR3 spans 14 residues. CDR3 protein: CATSRVQVPYEQYF. CDR3 DNA: TGTGCCACCAGCAGAGTACAGGTGCCCTACGAGCAGTACTTC.

CDR3: CASSLAHRGSYGYTF. The DNA of the CDR3 is TGTGCCAGCAGCCTCGCCCACAGGGGCAGCTATGGCTACACCTTC. This chain uses TRBV7-2 with TRBJ1-2; 7 bases are shared with TRBD1. This CDR3 has 15 amino acids. V gave up 5 bases and J gave up 4 bases; unmatched junction bases: 10. Germline V gives CDR1 SGHTA, CDR2 FQGNSA.